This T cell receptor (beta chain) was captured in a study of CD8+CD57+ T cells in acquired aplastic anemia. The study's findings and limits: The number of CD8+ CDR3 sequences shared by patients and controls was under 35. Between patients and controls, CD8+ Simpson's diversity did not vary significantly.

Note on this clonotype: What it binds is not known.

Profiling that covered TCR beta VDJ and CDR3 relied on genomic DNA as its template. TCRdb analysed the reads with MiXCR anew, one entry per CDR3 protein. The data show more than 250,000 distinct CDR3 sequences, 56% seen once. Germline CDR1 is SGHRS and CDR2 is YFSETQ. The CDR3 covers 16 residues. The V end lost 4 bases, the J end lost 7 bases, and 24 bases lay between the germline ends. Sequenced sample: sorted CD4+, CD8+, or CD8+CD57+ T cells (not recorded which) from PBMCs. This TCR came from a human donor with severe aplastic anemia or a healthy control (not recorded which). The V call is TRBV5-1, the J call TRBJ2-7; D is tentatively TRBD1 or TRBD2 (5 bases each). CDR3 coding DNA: TGCGCCAGCAGCCCCGGGGACGGGAATGAGATGGGGGAGCAGTACTTC. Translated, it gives CASSPGDGNEMGEQYF.